This TCR beta chain was observed in a study of monozygotic twins with inflammatory bowel disease. Someone took a 2.5 ml blood sample from each of the donors. CDR1 LNHDA and CDR2 SQIVND come from the germline V gene (reference sequence). The CDR3 runs 17 residues. Reprocessing the 5' RACE reads, TCRdb reports a single entry for every CDR3 protein and omits DNA. Its listing shows approximately 400,000 distinct CDR3 sequences. V gene TRBV19 combines with J gene TRBJ1-5. The sample taken for sequencing was blood. This sequence originates from a human donor with ulcerative colitis or Crohn's disease, or a healthy co-twin of an affected twin (not recorded which). The CDR3 loop reads CASSQYNRGLGNQPQHF. The whole variable domain, remainder taken from reference TRBV19 and TRBJ1-5, is DGGITQSPKYLFRKEGQNVTLSCEQNLNHDAMYWYRQDPGQGLRLIYYSQIVNDFQKGDIAEGYSVSREKKESFPLTVTSAQKNPTAFYLCASSQYNRGLGNQPQHFGDGTRLSIL.